This T cell receptor (beta chain) was recorded in a study of blood T cell repertoires in COVID-19. The germline V gene encodes CDR1 LNHDA and CDR2 SQIVND (reference sequence). The CDR3 consists of 16 residues. V lost 1 base to trimming and J lost 1 base, with 11 bases between them. In the study's own analysis: The assay estimated nucleated cells by amplifying reference gene primers. The table came from immunoSEQ multiplex PCR; TCRdb's copy has only in-frame clones and leaves some out. Clonal size and the V and J genes are those of that table, whereas D and trimming came from the DNA. Here the sample spans more than 300,000 clones, 87% being singletons.

Sequenced material: peripheral blood. The V and J genes are TRBV19 and TRBJ2-1; unclear D gene. The TCR was taken from a woman between 50 and 59 years old with COVID-19, enrolled during active disease. CDR3 nucleotides: TGTGCCAGTAGTATAGTTGGAGCCTGGTCCTACAATGAGCAGTTCTTC. Its translation is CASSIVGAWSYNEQFF.